These T cell receptor beta chains were read from a single sample in a study of T cell responses to AZD1222 COVID-19 vaccine. Clones were sequenced by immunoSEQ multiplex PCR, and TCRdb holds only the in-frame ones, with some missing. The sample comprises more than 95,000 clones, about nine tenths of which are singletons, and about 4.4% rests with the top ten. Sequenced material: peripheral blood, taken on day 0 of MenACWY control vaccination. These receptors all come from an adult in good health. Both conserved end residues are part of each CDR3. D genes are given only for firm matches. Expanded clones get a size class; other rows say once, few or many, or leave the size out.

TRBV5-6	TRBJ2-1	TRBD1	-	TGTGCCAGCAGCTTGGGTGCAGGGGGCTGGAATGAGCAGTTCTTC	CASSLGAGGWNEQFF
TRBV28	TRBJ1-1	-	-	TGTGCCAGCAGTTTATCCGCTAAAGGCAGGGAAAACACTGAAGCTTTCTTT	CASSLSAKGRENTEAFF
TRBV5-8	TRBJ1-1	-	few	TGTGCCAGCAGCTTGACAGGGAAGAGCCCGACGGGGAACACTGAAGCTTTCTTT	CASSLTGKSPTGNTEAFF
TRBV29-1	TRBJ2-2	-	-	TGCAGCGTCCGACTTCGAGGGGCGAACACCGGGGAGCTGTTTTTT	CSVRLRGANTGELFF
TRBV19	TRBJ2-3	-	-	TGTGCCAGTAGTATCGGCAGGGGCACAGATACGCAGTATTTT	CASSIGRGTDTQYF
TRBV5-4	TRBJ2-5	TRBD1	-	TGTGCCAGCAGCTTGGATGGGACAGTTCCCACGCAAGAGACCCAGTACTTC	CASSLDGTVPTQETQYF
TRBV5-6	TRBJ1-2	-	-	TGTGCCAGCAGCCCCACCCCGACACCTAACTATGGCTACACCTTC	CASSPTPTPNYGYTF
TRBV9	TRBJ2-7	TRBD1	-	TGTGCCAGCAGCGACGGGACAGGGGGTTTCTACGAGCAGTACTTC	CASSDGTGGFYEQYF
TRBV7-2	TRBJ2-4	TRBD2	-	TGTGCCAGCAGCTCGGGTACCGGGACTAGCGGGAGAATCAAAAACATTCAGTACTTC	CASSSGTGTSGRIKNIQYF
TRBV24-1	TRBJ2-7	TRBD2	-	TGTGCCACCAGTGAGGGTAGTGTTGGGGCGGGGCGGGAGGTCTACGAGCAGTACTTC	CATSEGSVGAGREVYEQYF
TRBV19	TRBJ2-5	TRBD1	-	TGTGCCAGTAGTATCTCGACAGGGGAAGAGACCCAGTACTTC	CASSISTGEETQYF
TRBV27	TRBJ1-5	TRBD1	-	TGTGCCAGCAGCCAGACAGGGATCGGCCAGCCCCAGCATTTT	CASSQTGIGQPQHF
TRBV9	TRBJ2-5	TRBD1	-	TGTGCCAGCAGCCCCGGGACAGGGAGGGAGACCCAGTACTTC	CASSPGTGRETQYF
TRBV7-9	TRBJ2-2	-	-	TGTGCCAGCAGCTTCCAGACTAACACCGGGGAGCTGTTTTTT	CASSFQTNTGELFF
TRBV19	TRBJ1-1	-	-	TGTGCCAGTAGTATTGGGGGTTCGGCCACTGAAGCTTTCTTT	CASSIGGSATEAFF
TRBV24-1	TRBJ2-3	TRBD2	-	TGTGCCACCAGTGGTCGCGGGAGGGGTGGCACAGATACGCAGTATTTT	CATSGRGRGGTDTQYF
TRBV24-1	TRBJ2-1	TRBD1	few	TGTGCCACCAGTGATTTGGGGGACAGGAATGAGCAGTTCTTC	CATSDLGDRNEQFF
TRBV6-5	TRBJ1-4	TRBD1	-	TGTGCCATCATGACAGGGGGCGTTAATGAAAAACTGTTTTTT	CAIMTGGVNEKLFF
TRBV18	TRBJ1-5	-	-	TGTGCCAGCTCACCACCGGGGTCTAGCAATCAGCCCCAGCATTTT	CASSPPGSSNQPQHF
TRBV3-1/TRBV3-2	TRBJ2-5	TRBD1	-	TGTGCCAGCAGCCGGAGACAGGGTCAAGAGACCCAGTACTTC	CASSRRQGQETQYF
TRBV6-2/TRBV6-3	TRBJ1-2	-	-	TGTGCCAGCAGTTACTCACCATTGTATGGCTACACCTTC	CASSYSPLYGYTF
TRBV6-5	TRBJ1-4	-	-	TGTGCCAGCAGCCTGGGTGATGCAACTAATGAAAAACTGTTTTTT	CASSLGDATNEKLFF
TRBV19	TRBJ1-1	-	-	TGTGCCAGTAGTATGAGGGCCTCTAACACTGAAGCTTTCTTT	CASSMRASNTEAFF
TRBV5-6	TRBJ1-1	TRBD1	once	TGTGCCAGCAGCGTTACATCGGGACAGGGGACTTTGAACACTGAAGCTTTCTTT	CASSVTSGQGTLNTEAFF
TRBV25-1	TRBJ1-2	TRBD1	-	TGTGCCAGCAGTGAATTGGACAGGACCTATGGCTACACCTTC	CASSELDRTYGYTF
TRBV7-3	TRBJ2-7	-	-	TGTGCCAGCAGCTTAAAGGCCAGCTACGAGCAGTACTTC	CASSLKASYEQYF
TRBV28	TRBJ1-5	-	-	TGTGCCAGCAGTTTAGTTAGCCAGGGAGGACAGCCCCAGCATTTT	CASSLVSQGGQPQHF
TRBV11-2	TRBJ2-4	TRBD1	-	TGTGCCAGCAGCCTAACGACAGGGGGGTTCAAAAACATTCAGTACTTC	CASSLTTGGFKNIQYF
TRBV18	TRBJ2-1	TRBD1	-	TGTGCCAGCTCAGATGGACGTGGGACAGGGGATGAGCAGTTCTTC	CASSDGRGTGDEQFF
TRBV28	TRBJ1-5	-	-	TGTGCCAGCAGTTTAGGGGCGGCGCAGCATAGCAATCAGCCCCAGCATTTT	CASSLGAAQHSNQPQHF
TRBV11-2	TRBJ1-6	-	-	TGTGCCAGCAGCCGTAGCAAGTTTCCACCCCTCCACTTT	CASSRSKFPPLHF
TRBV2	TRBJ2-2	-	-	TGTGCCAGCAGTTGGCAGCCAGCGAACACCGGGGAGCTGTTTTTT	CASSWQPANTGELFF
TRBV6-5	TRBJ2-5	-	few	TGTGCATCAAGTGGCACGCAGCTAGAGACCCAGTACTTC	CASSGTQLETQYF
TRBV30	TRBJ1-1	-	-	TGTGCCTGGAGTCCAGGGAGGACTGAAGCTTTCTTT	CAWSPGRTEAFF
TRBV27	TRBJ1-2	-	-	TGTGCCAGCTGCCCCTTGGGGGGCCACTATGGCTACACCTTC	CASCPLGGHYGYTF
TRBV3-1/TRBV3-2	TRBJ2-3	-	-	TGTGCCAGCAGCCAAGAACGGGGCCCCGATACGCAGTATTTT	CASSQERGPDTQYF
TRBV7-2	TRBJ1-1	-	-	TGTGCCAGCAGCTTATTACAGGGTCGGGGTATGAACACTGAAGCTTTCTTT	CASSLLQGRGMNTEAFF
TRBV5-4	TRBJ2-5	TRBD1	-	TGTGCCAGCAGCTTGGCCCAGGGACAGCAAGAGACCCAGTACTTC	CASSLAQGQQETQYF
TRBV5-4	TRBJ2-2	TRBD2	-	TGTGCCAGCAGCGTACGGGGACTAGCGAACACCGGGGAGCTGTTTTTT	CASSVRGLANTGELFF
TRBV9	TRBJ2-3	-	-	TGTGCCAGCAGCGTAGGATACTTGGGCACAGATACGCAGTATTTT	CASSVGYLGTDTQYF
TRBV11-1	TRBJ2-5	TRBD2	-	TGTGCCAGCAGCCGCCGGGAGGGGGAAGAGACCCAGTACTTC	CASSRREGEETQYF
TRBV7-8	TRBJ2-7	TRBD1	-	TGTGCCAGCAGCTTAGTTAGGGTGGGACAGCTGCGAGAGCAGTACTTC	CASSLVRVGQLREQYF
TRBV19	TRBJ1-1	-	-	TGTGCCAGTAGTATGGCGGGGAGGGCTGAAGCTTTCTTT	CASSMAGRAEAFF
TRBV24-1	TRBJ2-1	-	-	TGTGCCACCAGTGATTCCGCCCGGGCATACTACAATGAGCAGTTCTTC	CATSDSARAYYNEQFF
TRBV6-6	TRBJ2-5	TRBD2	few	TGTGCCAGCACCCGACAGGCCGGGGGGGACCAGTACTTC	CASTRQAGGDQYF
TRBV10-3	TRBJ2-1	-	-	TGTGCCATCGCTAAGTCAAGCGACCACAATGAGCAGTTCTTC	CAIAKSSDHNEQFF
TRBV28	TRBJ1-2	-	once	TGTGCCAGCAGGGCACCTAACTATGGCTACACCTTC	CASRAPNYGYTF
TRBV9	TRBJ2-5	TRBD2	-	TGTGCCAGCAGCGTAGATCCGGGAGGCCGAGAGACCCAGTACTTC	CASSVDPGGRETQYF
TRBV29-1	TRBJ2-4	TRBD1	-	TGCAGCGGACAACAGGGGTCCATTCAGTACTTC	CSGQQGSIQYF
TRBV11-2	TRBJ2-7	TRBD1	-	TGTGCCAGCAGCCCCGGACAGGGCTTCGGGTACTACGAGCAGTACTTC	CASSPGQGFGYYEQYF
TRBV27	TRBJ1-1	-	-	TGTGCCAGCGGATTTGGAGGGAACACTGAAGCTTTCTTT	CASGFGGNTEAFF
TRBV12-5	TRBJ2-2	-	-	TGTGCTAGTGGTTCCTCAAATTACGGGGAGCTGTTTTTT	CASGSSNYGELFF
TRBV4-3	TRBJ2-5	-	-	TGCGCCAGCAGCCAAGGACATTCCGTCCAAGAGACCCAGTACTTC	CASSQGHSVQETQYF
TRBV28	TRBJ2-1	-	-	TGTGCCAGCAGGGAACTAGAGACTGAGCAGTTCTTC	CASRELETEQFF